Sequencing of this T cell receptor (beta chain) was carried out in a study of cytomegalovirus exposure and HLA in healthy donors. Study outcomes and limitations: Earlier analysis found most TCR beta V segments productive about 90% or about 30% of the time. Researchers reportedly found TCR beta sequences accurately predicted most subjects' HLA-A and HLA-B alleles. An analysis that was carried out later associated 17,000 or so TCR beta sequences with HLA alleles at 0.05 false discovery rate.

In the PCR, 60 Vbeta and 13 Jbeta primers were used. Using immunoSEQ multiplex PCR, the repertoire was profiled, and TCRdb retains in-frame clones only, with some absent. Of under 200,000 clones listed, about 78% are singletons. Notes on this clone: The antigen is unknown.

The CDR3 loop spans 18 amino acids. The sequence came from a man aged 60 to 69 in good health and CMV-seronegative. The chain couples TRBV1 to TRBJ2-5; the DNA was not compared with TRBD2, the D call given in the table. TRBV1 is labeled a pseudogene. Sequencing used PBMCs. In DNA form, the CDR3 reads TGCACCACTTCAGGAGGCGGGGGAAAGGGACGAGATCAAGAGACCCAGTACTTC. As protein: CTTSGGGGKGRDQETQYF.